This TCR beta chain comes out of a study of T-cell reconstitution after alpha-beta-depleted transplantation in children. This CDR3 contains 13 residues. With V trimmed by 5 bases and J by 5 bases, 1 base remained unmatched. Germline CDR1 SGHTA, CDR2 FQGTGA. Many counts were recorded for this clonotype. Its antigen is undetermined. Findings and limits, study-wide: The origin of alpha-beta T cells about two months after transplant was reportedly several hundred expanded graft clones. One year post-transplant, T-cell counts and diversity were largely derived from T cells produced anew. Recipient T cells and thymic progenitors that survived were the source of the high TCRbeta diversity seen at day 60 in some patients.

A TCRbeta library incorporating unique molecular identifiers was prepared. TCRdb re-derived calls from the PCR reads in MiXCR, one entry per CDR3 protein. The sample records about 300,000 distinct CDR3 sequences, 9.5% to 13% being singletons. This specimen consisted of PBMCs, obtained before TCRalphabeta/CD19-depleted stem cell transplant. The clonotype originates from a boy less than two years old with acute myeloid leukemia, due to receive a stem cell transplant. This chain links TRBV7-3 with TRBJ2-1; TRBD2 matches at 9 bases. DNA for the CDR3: TGTGCCAGCAGCGCGGGGGGGAACAATGAGCAGTTCTTC. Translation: CASSAGGNNEQFF. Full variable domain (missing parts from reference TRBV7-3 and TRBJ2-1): GAGVSQTPSNKVTEKGKYVELRCDPISGHTALYWYRQSLGQGPEFLIYFQGTGAADDSGLPNDRFFAVRPEGSVSTLKIQRTERGDSAVYLCASSAGGNNEQFFGPGTRLTVL.